This T cell receptor (beta chain) was documented in a study of T-cell memory formation after mild COVID-19. Broader study findings: That cross-reactive memory joined was suggested by some responding clones appearing in pre-infection memory. Contracting CD4+ clones lay largely in CM and EM, with CD8+ ones residing in EMRA.

V dropped 6 bases and J dropped 0 bases, with 13 bases sitting between them. The CDR3 loop spans 15 amino acids. Germline CDR1 and CDR2: SNHLY and FYNNEI. TCRdb re-analysed the 5' RACE reads in MiXCR, keeping a single row per CDR3 protein. The sample lists about 190,000 distinct CDR3 sequences, under 30% occurring once. This clonotype showed up just a few times. The target antigen is unknown. The sequence derives from an adult woman who had mild COVID-19 (a few samples of this study predate the infection). Cell type and time point are not known. Material: PBMCs or a T cell subset sorted from them (not recorded which). V and J are TRBV2 and TRBJ2-3, with D perhaps TRBD1 (5 bases). The CDR3 spells CASRPQGVSTDTQYF. Written as DNA, the CDR3 is TGTGCCAGCAGACCCCAGGGTGTTAGCACAGATACGCAGTATTTT.